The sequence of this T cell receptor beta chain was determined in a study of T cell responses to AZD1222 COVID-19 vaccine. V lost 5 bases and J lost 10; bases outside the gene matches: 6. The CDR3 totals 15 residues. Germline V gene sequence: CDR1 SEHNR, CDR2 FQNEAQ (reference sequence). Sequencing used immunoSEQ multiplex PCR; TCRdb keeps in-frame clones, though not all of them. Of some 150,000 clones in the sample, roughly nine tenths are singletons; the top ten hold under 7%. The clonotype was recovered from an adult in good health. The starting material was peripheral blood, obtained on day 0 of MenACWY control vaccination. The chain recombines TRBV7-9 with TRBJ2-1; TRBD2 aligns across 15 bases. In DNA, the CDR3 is TGTGCCAGCAGCCGGGGACTAGCGGGGGGTTTCGAGCAGTTCTTC. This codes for CASSRGLAGGFEQFF.